The 28 T cell receptor beta chains given below trace back to one sample, sequenced in a study of T cell responses to AZD1222 COVID-19 vaccine. Sequenced by immunoSEQ multiplex PCR; TCRdb stores in-frame clones only, minus some. In the table there are roughly 130,000 clones, 80% to 90% of which are singletons. The material was peripheral blood, obtained on day 0 of AZD1222 vaccination. All receptors derive from an adult in good health.

J is TRBJ1-6 and V is TRBV7-9; maybe TRBD1 (5 bases). CDR1 is SEHNR, CDR2 FQNEAQ, per germline (reference sequence). The CDR3 has 16 amino acids. V lost 1 base, J lost 4 bases, and 11 bases lay in between. Here the CDR3 DNA reads TGTGCCAGCAGCTTAGGTCGGCCAGGGTATAATTCACCCCTCCACTTT. This gives the protein CASSLGRPGYNSPLHF. Combining the CDR3 with reference TRBV7-9 and TRBJ1-6 gives the whole variable domain DTGVSQNPRHKITKRGQNVTFRCDPISEHNRLYWYRQTLGQGPEFLTYFQNEAQLEKSRLLSDRFSAERPKGSFSTLEIQRTEQGDSAMYLCASSLGRPGYNSPLHFGNGTRLTVT.

The chain has TRBV7-9 and TRBJ1-5, with D maybe TRBD1 (5 bases). The CDR3 runs 13 residues. Trimming left V 4 bases short and J 4 bases short, with 8 bases between. CDR1 is SEHNR and CDR2 is FQNEAQ in the germline V gene (reference sequence). Written as DNA, the CDR3 is TGTGCCAGCAGCTGGACAAGTAATCAGCCCCAGCATTTT. Translating gives CASSWTSNQPQHF.

The chain couples TRBV12-3 or TRBV12-4 to TRBJ2-1; 7 bases align to TRBD1. J lost 7 bases, V lost 7 bases, and 7 bases had no gene match. The CDR3 runs to 13 residues. CDR3 sequence: CASNVQGPNEQFF. The CDR3 bases are TGTGCCAGCAACGTACAGGGGCCGAATGAGCAGTTCTTC.

The rearrangement links TRBV10-2 to TRBJ2-2; D gene uncertain. The CDR3 length is 15 residues. Per germline, CDR1 WSHSY and CDR2 SAAADI. Trimming took 0 bases from V and 3 from J, leaving 8 bases between them. The CDR3 loop is CASSESRADTGELFF. The DNA for the CDR3 is TGCGCCAGCAGTGAGTCTCGCGCGGACACCGGGGAGCTGTTTTTT.

The chain carries TRBV5-1 and TRBJ2-5; 8 positions match TRBD1. The CDR3 covers 14 residues. CDR1 and CDR2 (germline): SGHRS, YFSETQ. Losses at the gene ends were 7 bases for V and 5 bases for J; bases not matched to a gene: 10. The CDR3 is CASGSAGGVETQYF. The CDR3 coding sequence is TGCGCCAGCGGGTCGGCAGGGGGCGTTGAGACCCAGTACTTC.

The chain links TRBV6-6 to TRBJ2-2, with 8 bases that match TRBD1. J gave up 4 bases and V 7 bases, and 11 bases lay outside the gene matches. CDR1 MNHNY and CDR2 SVGAGI come from the germline V gene (reference sequence). CDR3 length equals 16 residues. DNA of the CDR3: TGTGCCAGCACCAACCTCGACAGGGGAGGCACCGGGGAGCTGTTTTTT. Translation gives CASTNLDRGGTGELFF.

This chain links TRBV20-1 with TRBJ2-7, with 7 bases identical to TRBD2. Germline values: CDR1 DFQATT, CDR2 SNEGSKA (reference sequence). This CDR3 spans 14 amino acids. Trimming removed 3 bases from V and 1 base from J; junction bases left unmatched: 6. In nucleotides, the CDR3 is TGCAGTGCTAGTTTGGGGGGGACGTCCTACGAGCAGTACTTC. Amino acids: CSASLGGTSYEQYF.

V and J are TRBV28 and TRBJ1-5; D uncertain. The CDR3 has 14 amino acids. V was clipped by 6 bases and J by 0 bases, with 9 bases between them. Per the germline V gene, CDR1 is MDHEN and CDR2 is SYDVKM. The CDR3 is CASRGSLSNQPQHF. In nucleotides, the CDR3 is TGTGCCAGCAGGGGATCCCTTAGCAATCAGCCCCAGCATTTT.

CDR3 amino acids: CASSQGQQGVFYEQYF. In DNA, the CDR3 is TGCGCCAGCAGCCAAGGTCAACAGGGGGTATTCTACGAGCAGTACTTC. The chain couples TRBV4-1 to TRBJ2-7, with 8 bases lining up with TRBD1. Germline V lookup: CDR1 MGHRA, CDR2 YSYEKL. V lost 1 base and J lost 3; bases outside the gene matches: 8. The CDR3 extends over 16 amino acids.

In this sample, this clone turned up once. The chain joins TRBV12-3 or TRBV12-4 to TRBJ1-6; D is uncertain. CDR3 length: 12 amino acids. The V end lost 6 bases, the J end lost 8 bases, and 8 bases lay between the germline ends. The CDR3 here is CASSRLHSPLHF. Here the CDR3 DNA reads TGTGCCAGCAGCCGGCTTCATTCACCCCTCCACTTT.

A few counts support this clone. The V call is TRBV5-1, the J call TRBJ1-1; no clear D gene. Germline CDR1 is SGHRS and CDR2 is YFSETQ. The CDR3 is made up of 14 amino acids. The ends were cut back, 4 bases at V and 1 base at J, with 11 bases in the middle. This CDR3 is CASSAIRENTEAFF. The CDR3 DNA reads as TGCGCCAGCAGCGCGATACGGGAGAACACTGAAGCTTTCTTT.

As concerns this clone: Different DNA sequences within this sample yield the same CDR3. This chain joins TRBV18 and TRBJ2-5; the D is unclear. Trimming stripped 3 bases from V and 4 bases from J, with 3 bases between. The CDR3 extends over 11 amino acids. From germline, CDR1 is KGHSH and CDR2 LQKENI. CDR3 loop: CASSPGETQYF. The DNA for the CDR3 is TGTGCCAGCTCACCGGGAGAGACCCAGTACTTC.

CDR3 sequence: CASSVRNSGANVLTF. CDR3 in DNA: TGTGCCAGCAGCGTACGAAACTCTGGGGCCAACGTCCTGACTTTC. V gene TRBV9 combines with J gene TRBJ2-6, with no clear D. The germline CDR1 and CDR2 sequences are SGDLS and YYNGEE. The CDR3 totals 15 residues. Deletions cut 1 base from V and 0 bases from J, with 5 bases between.

This rearrangement joins TRBV24-1 to TRBJ2-3; no firm D call. The V end was cut by 3 bases, the J end by 7 bases, with 16 bases between. Germline V gene lookup returns CDR1 KGHDR and CDR2 SFDVKD. The CDR3 spans 15 residues. The CDR3 reads CATSDPRTSLYTQYF. In nucleotides, the CDR3 is TGTGCCACCAGTGATCCCCGGACCAGTTTGTATACGCAGTATTTT.

This clone was picked up one time. V usage is TRBV5-5 and J usage is TRBJ1-5; weak D call: TRBD1 (5 bases). CDR1 and CDR2 from the germline V gene are SGHKS and YYEKEE (reference sequence). The germline V and J ends were trimmed by 3 bases and 0 bases, with 22 bases remaining between them. The CDR3 is made up of 19 amino acids. The CDR3 loop is CASSYHRLNIPNSNQPQHF. DNA of the CDR3: TGTGCCAGCAGCTACCACAGGTTAAACATCCCTAATAGCAATCAGCCCCAGCATTTT.

The chain couples TRBV7-8 to TRBJ2-7; 9 bases align to TRBD2. Germline V lookup: CDR1 SGHVS, CDR2 FQNEAQ. This CDR3 has 18 amino acids. V lost 2 bases and J lost 2; bases outside the gene matches: 13. CDR3 loop: CASSLYSPRAGGTYEQYF. The DNA for the CDR3 is TGTGCCAGCAGCTTATACAGTCCTAGAGCGGGAGGAACCTACGAGCAGTACTTC.

The CDR3 region has the DNA TGTGCCAGCAGCTCCCCCGGGACTAGCGGGGGGGACAGCACAGATACGCAGTATTTT. Protein: CASSSPGTSGGDSTDTQYF. The chain couples TRBV7-6 to TRBJ2-3; 16 nucleotides align to TRBD2. V gave up 4 bases and J gave up 0 bases; unmatched junction bases: 7. This CDR3 region has 19 residues. Germline CDR1 and CDR2: SGHVS and FNYEAQ.

The J gene is TRBJ2-7, the V gene TRBV6-2 or TRBV6-3; 11 nucleotides agree with TRBD1. Germline trimming cut 4 bases from V and 5 bases from J; bases unmatched to any gene: 10. Germline lookup yields CDR1 MNHEY and CDR2 SVGEGT. The CDR3 is 16 residues long. CDR3 in amino acids: CASSSFGTGGTDEQYF. The CDR3 coding sequence is TGTGCCAGCAGTTCTTTTGGGACAGGGGGTACCGACGAGCAGTACTTC.

The chain is built from TRBV28 and TRBJ1-1, with D possibly matching TRBD1 (6 bases). With 1 base removed from V and 2 bases from J, the gap between germline ends came to 11 bases. Germline V gene lookup returns CDR1 MDHEN and CDR2 SYDVKM. The CDR3 runs 15 residues. The CDR3 DNA reads TGTGCCAGCAGTTTATTGGTAGGGGGAAACACTGAAGCTTTCTTT. This sequence encodes CASSLLVGGNTEAFF. The variable domain in full, with the rest retrieved from reference TRBV28 and TRBJ1-1, is DVKVTQSSRYLVKRTGEKVFLECVQDMDHENMFWYRQDPGLGLRLIYFSYDVKMKEKGDIPEGYSVSREKKERFSLILESASTNQTSMYLCASSLLVGGNTEAFFGQGTRLTVV.

The chain is built from TRBV19 and TRBJ1-2, with 8 bases aligning to TRBD1. CDR1 and CDR2 from the germline V gene are LNHDA and SQIVND (reference sequence). Losses at the gene ends were 4 bases for V and 4 bases for J; bases not matched to a gene: 2. The CDR3 contains 13 residues. As DNA, the CDR3 is TGTGCCAGTAGTAAGGACAGGGCCTATGGCTACACCTTC. This translates into CASSKDRAYGYTF.

The V call is TRBV7-9, the J call TRBJ2-5, with a tentative D call TRBD2 (7 bases). V shed 8 bases and J shed 1 base, with 17 bases lying between them. The CDR3 is 15 residues long. From germline, CDR1 is SEHNR and CDR2 FQNEAQ (reference sequence). In nucleotides, the CDR3 is TGTGCCAGCTCGTTGGGGGGGGCTGCCCAAGAGACCCAGTACTTC. It yields the protein CASSLGGAAQETQYF.

The chain carries TRBV19 and TRBJ1-3; TRBD1 matches 10 bases. Germline V lookup: CDR1 LNHDA, CDR2 SQIVND (reference sequence). The CDR3 runs 17 residues. V shed 10 bases, J shed 2 bases, and the junction held 14 bases outside the gene matches. CDR3 sequence reads: CATADGTGVGAGNTIYF. The DNA of the CDR3 is TGTGCCACCGCGGACGGGACAGGGGTAGGGGCTGGAAACACCATATATTTT.

The gene calls are TRBV27 and TRBJ1-1, with D maybe TRBD1 (5 bases). Germline assignment: CDR1 MNHEY and CDR2 SMNVEV (reference sequence). The CDR3 runs to 12 residues. V was pared by 5 bases and J by 6 bases, with 10 bases between. CDR3 amino acids: CASSGGLAEAFF. In DNA form, the CDR3 reads TGTGCCAGCAGTGGGGGTTTGGCTGAAGCTTTCTTT.

The rearrangement links TRBV9 to TRBJ1-1, with TRBD1 identical over 12 bases. The germline gives CDR1 SGDLS, CDR2 YYNGEE. The CDR3 runs 17 residues. V lost 4 bases, J lost 2 bases, and 9 bases stayed unmatched. CDR3 sequence reads: CASSRRGTGGLNTEAFF. DNA of the CDR3: TGTGCCAGCAGCCGAAGGGGGACAGGGGGCTTAAACACTGAAGCTTTCTTT. Full variable domain (rest looked up from reference TRBV9 and TRBJ1-1): DSGVTQTPKHLITATGQRVTLRCSPRSGDLSVYWYQQSLDQGLQFLIQYYNGEERAKGNILERFSAQQFPDLHSELNLSSLELGDSALYFCASSRRGTGGLNTEAFFGQGTRLTVV.

This clone has just a few counts. V is TRBV10-3 and J is TRBJ1-5, with a possible D match to TRBD1 (5 bases). Germline assignment: CDR1 ENHRY and CDR2 SYGVKD. The CDR3 length is 14 residues. Trimming stripped 4 bases from V and 3 bases from J, with 10 bases between. The CDR3 DNA sequence: TGTGCCATCAGTGCGGGGCAGTACAATCAGCCCCAGCATTTT. Its protein product is CAISAGQYNQPQHF.

The chain employs TRBV14 and TRBJ2-2, with 12 bases lining up with TRBD1. CDR1 is SGHDN and CDR2 is FVKESK in the germline V gene. The CDR3 is 13 amino acids. Trimming took 9 bases from V and 6 from J; bases not matched to a gene: 2. CDR3 sequence: CASRDRGPGELFF. The CDR3 DNA sequence: TGTGCCAGTCGGGACAGGGGGCCCGGGGAGCTGTTTTTT.

The CDR3 reads CASNPLGRSGNTIYF. CDR3 bases: TGTGCCAGTAACCCATTGGGCCGCTCCGGAAACACCATATATTTT. This chain connects TRBV19 to TRBJ1-3; D unresolved. The CDR3 runs 15 residues. V shed 7 bases and J shed 4 bases, with 17 bases lying between them. CDR1 is LNHDA, CDR2 SQIVND, per germline (reference sequence).

The J gene is TRBJ2-7, the V gene TRBV5-1; 10 nucleotides line up with TRBD2. Germline V lookup: CDR1 SGHRS, CDR2 YFSETQ. The trim removed 4 bases at V and 3 bases at J, leaving 4 bases unmatched. There are 14 residues in the CDR3. The CDR3 DNA sequence: TGCGCCAGCAGCGTTAGCGGGGGGCACTACGAGCAGTACTTC. Residues: CASSVSGGHYEQYF.